Following are 17 T cell receptor beta chains from one sample sequenced in a study of cytotoxic CD8 clonotypes in ibrutinib-treated CLL. The method was immunoSEQ multiplex PCR; TCRdb's version includes in-frame clones alone and lacks a portion of them. Among 130,000 to 150,000 clones, around 93% were seen once, and the ten largest hold 11%. The material sequenced was PBMCs, taken after 12 months of ibrutinib treatment. All receptors derive from a human donor with chronic lymphocytic leukemia.

In this sample, this clone turned up a few times. The chain couples TRBV18 to TRBJ1-5; D is undetermined. Germline V gene data show CDR1 as KGHSH and CDR2 as LQKENI. The CDR3 sequence is 15 residues long. Trimming pared 2 bases from V and 11 bases from J, leaving 19 bases between. In nucleotides, the CDR3 is TGTGCCAGCTCACCATCCATGGCCCCAGCTGGGTCCCAGCATTTT. This encodes CASSPSMAPAGSQHF.

This clone came up a few times. CDR3 in amino acids: CASSQDWYGYTF. CDR3 in DNA: TGCGCCAGCAGCCAAGACTGGTATGGCTACACCTTC. The rearrangement links TRBV4-1 to TRBJ1-2; D remains unclear. With 0 bases removed from V and 5 bases from J, the gap between germline ends came to 4 bases. The CDR3 runs to 12 residues. The germline CDR1 and CDR2 sequences are MGHRA and YSYEKL.

J is TRBJ2-1 and V is TRBV5-1; D possibly corresponds to TRBD2 (6 bases). The ends were cut back, 4 bases at V and 2 bases at J, with 13 bases in the middle. This CDR3 region has 15 residues. Germline values: CDR1 SGHRS, CDR2 YFSETQ. In DNA form, the CDR3 reads TGCGCCAGCAGCCCCCGGGACTCAACCTACAATGAGCAGTTCTTC. It translates to CASSPRDSTYNEQFF.

The gene calls are TRBV28 and TRBJ1-1; a possible D gene is TRBD1 (5 bases). CDR3 length: 14 amino acids. Germline V CDR1 and CDR2: MDHEN, SYDVKM. V was clipped by 5 bases and J by 9 bases, with 19 bases between them. CDR3 protein: CASSPPDRLTKAFF. The CDR3 nucleotides are TGTGCCAGCAGTCCCCCCGACAGACTAACAAAAGCTTTCTTT.

This clone appeared once. This chain links TRBV27 with TRBJ1-1, with 7 bases matching TRBD1. The CDR3 runs to 15 residues. V shed 6 bases and J 7 bases; nucleotides not matched to a gene: 14. The germline V gene encodes CDR1 MNHEY and CDR2 SMNVEV (reference sequence). The CDR3 region is CASRRRGGGTYEAFF. The CDR3 bases are TGTGCCAGCAGGCGACGGGGAGGGGGCACCTATGAAGCTTTCTTT.

The V and J genes are TRBV29-1 and TRBJ2-7, with D possibly TRBD1 on 7 matching bases. Germline V gene data show CDR1 as SQVTM and CDR2 as ANQGSEA. With 3 bases removed from V and 5 bases from J, the gap between germline ends came to 11 bases. The CDR3 totals 12 residues. This CDR3 reads CSVDRGAHEQYF. CDR3 in DNA: TGCAGCGTTGACAGGGGGGCACACGAGCAGTACTTC.

This clone has only one observation. The chain combines TRBV2 with TRBJ2-3; D might be TRBD2 (5 bases). CDR1 SNHLY and CDR2 FYNNEI come from the germline V gene. V was shortened by 7 bases and J by 2 bases, with 13 bases between the two germline ends. The CDR3 is 14 amino acids. CDR3 in amino acids: CASIRRADTDTQYF. CDR3 DNA: TGTGCCAGCATCAGGCGGGCGGACACAGATACGCAGTATTTT.

Comment on this clone: A junction end diverges from the germline sequence, so it may reflect a read error. The rearrangement joins TRBV9 to TRBJ2-3, with TRBD2 matching 7 bases. The CDR3 runs 14 residues. Germline V gene sequence: CDR1 SGDLS, CDR2 YYNGEE. The CDR3 DNA reads TGTGCAAGCAGCGGGGAGCGCGTAACAGATACGCAGTATTTT. Its translation is CASSGERVTDTQYF.

V and J are TRBV7-3 and TRBJ2-2; D is unclear. V lost 3 bases and J lost 6, with 2 bases in between. Germline V gene data show CDR1 as SGHTA and CDR2 as FQGTGA. The CDR3 has 11 amino acids. The CDR3 sequence: CASSFAGELFF. In DNA, the CDR3 is TGTGCCAGCAGCTTCGCCGGGGAGCTGTTTTTT.

The V and J genes are TRBV10-1 and TRBJ2-3, with D uncertain. Trimming stripped 5 bases from V and 4 bases from J, with 16 bases between. CDR1 is WNHNN, CDR2 SYGVQD, per germline (reference sequence). The CDR3 is 15 residues long. The CDR3 DNA reads TGCGCCAGCAGTTACACAAGGGAAGCTTCAGATACGCAGTATTTT. This codes for CASSYTREASDTQYF.

V gene TRBV5-1 combines with J gene TRBJ2-1; possibly TRBD2 for D (5 bases). The CDR3 is made up of 16 amino acids. V lost 3 bases, J lost 0 bases, and 13 bases lay in between. Germline V gives CDR1 SGHRS, CDR2 YFSETQ. The CDR3 coding sequence is TGCGCCAGCAGCTCGTACAGCGGTGACTCCTACAATGAGCAGTTCTTC. Encoded protein: CASSSYSGDSYNEQFF.

The rearrangement links TRBV6-1 to TRBJ2-7; the D gene is possibly TRBD2 (5 bases). The CDR3 runs 13 residues. Between the trimmed V and J ends, which lost 6 bases and 7 bases, there was a span of 16 bases. Germline CDR1 is MNHNS and CDR2 is SASEGT. The CDR3 protein is CASSPGVGGEQYF. For the CDR3, the DNA is TGTGCCAGCAGCCCCGGGGTAGGTGGTGAGCAGTACTTC.

This clone has a handful of counts. This rearrangement joins TRBV25-1 to TRBJ1-1; the D gene is possibly TRBD1 (6 bases). CDR1 MGHDK and CDR2 SYGVNS come from the germline V gene. Trimming cost V 3 bases and J 5 bases, with 13 bases left between them. CDR3 size: 14 residues. The chain's CDR3 is CASSDSGGLTEAFF. The CDR3 DNA reads TGTGCCAGCAGTGACTCGGGGGGCCTTACTGAAGCTTTCTTT.

The chain is built from TRBV30 and TRBJ2-5; tentatively, D is TRBD1 (6 bases). Trimming pared 1 base from V and 4 bases from J, leaving 10 bases between. Germline V gives CDR1 GTSNPN, CDR2 SVGIG (reference sequence). The CDR3 is made up of 13 amino acids. The CDR3 bases are TGTGCCTGGAGTGACAGGGTCGGAGAGACCCAGTACTTC. Amino acid sequence: CAWSDRVGETQYF.

The rearrangement links TRBV14 to TRBJ2-3; D unresolved. The length of the CDR3 is 13 residues. Germline V CDR1 and CDR2: SGHDN, FVKESK. Between the trimmed V and J ends, which lost 0 bases and 4 bases, there was a span of 5 bases. CDR3 loop: CASSQDTPDTQYF. The CDR3 region has the DNA TGTGCCAGCAGCCAAGATACCCCAGATACGCAGTATTTT.

The rearrangement uses TRBV2 and TRBJ2-3; 11 bases agree with TRBD2. The trim removed 7 bases at V and 4 bases at J, leaving 10 bases unmatched. The germline CDR1 and CDR2 sequences are SNHLY and FYNNEI. The CDR3 length is 16 residues. The CDR3 DNA follows: TGTGCCAGCACCGGGCGACTAGCGGGACTCGCAGATACGCAGTATTTT. It translates to CASTGRLAGLADTQYF. The full variable domain, rest sourced from reference TRBV2 and TRBJ2-3, is EPEVTQTPSHQVTQMGQEVILRCVPISNHLYFYWYRQILGQKVEFLVSFYNNEISEKSEIFDDQFSVERPDGSNFTLKIRSTKLEDSAMYFCASTGRLAGLADTQYFGPGTRLTVL.

The chain couples TRBV7-6 to TRBJ2-7; 7 nucleotides agree with TRBD1. CDR1 and CDR2 from the germline V gene are SGHVS and FNYEAQ. V trimming: 5 bases; J trimming: 0 bases; junction bases outside the gene matches: 7. This CDR3 is built from 15 residues. This CDR3 reads CASSGLTGISYEQYF. The DNA of the CDR3 is TGTGCCAGCAGCGGACTGACAGGGATCTCCTACGAGCAGTACTTC.